These 14 T cell receptor beta chains originate from one sample sequenced in a study of blood T cells in healthy people across ages. Primed by a sample-barcoded 5' primer and a J-beta primer mix, a second PCR proceeded for about 6 to 12 cycles. TCRdb reprocessed the 5' RACE reads with MiXCR, giving one entry per CDR3 protein. Found here are 800,000 to 950,000 distinct CDR3 sequences, approximately 35% of them singletons; the top ten hold roughly 13%. The specimen was blood. These receptor sequences come from a man between 18 and 29 years old in good health.

This chain links TRBV12-3 or TRBV12-4 with TRBJ2-7; possibly TRBD2 for D (6 bases). Trimming cost V 5 bases and J 5 bases, with 13 bases left between them. CDR3 length equals 13 residues. The CDR3 DNA sequence: TGTGCCAGCAGTCTTTCCGGGACTGACGAGCAGTACTTC. Amino acids: CASSLSGTDEQYF.

This chain links TRBV29-1 with TRBJ2-5; TRBD1 agrees at 8 bases. The CDR3 totals 14 residues. J lost 3 bases, V lost 7 bases, and 10 bases had no gene match. Germline V CDR1 and CDR2: SQVTM, ANQGSEA. CDR3 nucleotide sequence: TGCAGCGGCTATCGACAGGGGACGAAAGAGACCCAGTACTTC. Translating it yields CSGYRQGTKETQYF.

The chain couples TRBV12-3 or TRBV12-4 to TRBJ2-2; D is perhaps TRBD1 (6 bases). The CDR3 consists of 20 residues. Trimming removed 3 bases at V and 0 bases at J, with 23 bases between. CDR3 protein: CASSFRRGIPLTTNTGELFF. CDR3 in DNA: TGTGCCAGCAGTTTTCGTAGGGGGATCCCGCTCACCACGAACACCGGGGAGCTGTTTTTT.

The rearrangement links TRBV12-3 or TRBV12-4 to TRBJ1-2; D may be TRBD1 (6 bases). Trimming took off 4 bases at V and 6 bases at J, with 18 bases between the two ends. The CDR3 sequence is 15 residues long. The CDR3 coding sequence is TGTGCCAGCAGTTCCACAGGGACCGGGGACGATGGCTACACCTTC. This translates into CASSSTGTGDDGYTF.

The chain has TRBV12-3 or TRBV12-4 and TRBJ2-5; D is unresolved. Matching the DNA end better, TRBJ2-7 makes the J call doubtful. This CDR3 has 14 residues. This CDR3 is CASSHSSGGHEQYF. The CDR3 DNA reads as TGTGCCAGCAGTCACTCGAGTGGTGGCCACGAGCAGTACTTC.

This clonotype was seen a handful of times. One junction end does not reproduce the germline sequence, and a read error may be involved. The chain joins TRBV5-1 to TRBJ2-5; the D is unclear. In germline, CDR1 is SGHRS, CDR2 YFSETQ. The CDR3 contains 18 residues. The DNA of the CDR3 is TGTGCCAGCAGCTTGGGATTCAGTCGGCGACAAGACCAAGAGACCCAGTACTTC. Translating gives CASSLGFSRRQDQETQYF.

The chain recombines TRBV6-5 with TRBJ2-3; D is perhaps TRBD1 (6 bases). Looked up from germline, CDR1 is MNHEY and CDR2 is SVGAGI. V lost 5 bases, J lost 2 bases, and 14 bases lay in between. The CDR3 sequence is 15 residues long. The chain's CDR3 is CASSTVQGNTDTQYF. The CDR3 nucleotides are TGTGCCAGCAGTACTGTACAGGGTAACACAGATACGCAGTATTTT.

This clonotype was picked up a small number of times. The genes are TRBV10-3 and TRBJ2-3; D may be TRBD1 (6 bases). CDR3 length: 15 residues. Trimming shortened V by 5 bases and J by 2 bases, and 14 bases separated the two germline ends. Germline values: CDR1 ENHRY, CDR2 SYGVKD. CDR3 in DNA: TGTGCCATCAGTCCGGCAGGGGCAAACACAGATACGCAGTATTTT. Translation: CAISPAGANTDTQYF.

This sequence joins TRBV7-2 and TRBJ1-5; TRBD1 matches at 7 bases. The CDR3 extends over 14 amino acids. V trimming: 5 bases; J trimming: 7 bases; junction bases outside the gene matches: 8. From germline, CDR1 is SGHTA and CDR2 FQGNSA. CDR3 in amino acids: CASSLRQGGQPQHF. The CDR3 bases are TGTGCCAGCAGCCTCCGACAGGGTGGACAGCCCCAGCATTTT. Full variable domain (missing parts from reference TRBV7-2 and TRBJ1-5): GAGVSQSPSNKVTEKGKDVELRCDPISGHTALYWYRQSLGQGLEFLIYFQGNSAPDKSGLPSDRFSAERTGGSVSTLTIQRTQQEDSAVYLCASSLRQGGQPQHFGDGTRLSIL.

This clonotype was observed many times. CDR3 sequence (DNA): TGTGCCAGCACCCAAGTGCCAACAGATACGCAGTATTTT. Protein sequence: CASTQVPTDTQYF. This chain joins TRBV7-2 and TRBJ2-3, with unresolved D. CDR3 size: 13 residues. CDR1 SGHTA and CDR2 FQGNSA come from the germline V gene. V dropped 7 bases and J dropped 3 bases, with 11 bases sitting between them.

The J gene is TRBJ2-2, the V gene TRBV20-1; D is possibly TRBD2 (7 bases). From germline, CDR1 is DFQATT and CDR2 SNEGSKA (reference sequence). The CDR3 sequence is 14 residues long. Trimming removed 2 bases at V and 4 bases at J, with 11 bases between. The CDR3 here is CSARSGGGTGELFF. DNA for the CDR3: TGCAGTGCTAGATCGGGGGGCGGCACCGGGGAGCTGTTTTTT.

The V gene is TRBV29-1, the J gene TRBJ2-2, with 7 bases that match TRBD1. The CDR3 spans 15 residues. V lost 1 base and J lost 5; bases outside the gene matches: 7. CDR1 and CDR2 (germline): SQVTM, ANQGSEA. The CDR3 loop reads CSVEANRGRTGELFF. CDR3 coding DNA: TGCAGCGTTGAAGCGAACAGGGGACGGACCGGGGAGCTGTTTTTT.

In its sample, this clonotype was seen a few times. This sequence joins TRBV20-1 and TRBJ1-5; 8 bases map to TRBD1. V gave up 2 bases and J gave up 0 bases; unmatched junction bases: 3. CDR1 is DFQATT and CDR2 is SNEGSKA in the germline V gene (reference sequence). This CDR3 spans 15 amino acids. DNA of the CDR3: TGCAGTGCTAGATTGACAGGGGCTAGCAATCAGCCCCAGCATTTT. Its translation is CSARLTGASNQPQHF.

The chain links TRBV28 to TRBJ2-2, with 12 bases fitting TRBD2. The V gene end was trimmed by 3 bases and the J gene end by 2 bases; junction bases not matched to a gene: 10. The germline CDR1 and CDR2 sequences are MDHEN and SYDVKM. The CDR3 totals 19 residues. The CDR3 loop is CASSFRPRLAGANTGELFF. As DNA, the CDR3 is TGTGCCAGCAGTTTCCGGCCTCGACTAGCGGGGGCCAACACCGGGGAGCTGTTTTTT.